This T cell receptor beta chain was captured in a study of blood T cell repertoires in COVID-19. The CDR3 contains 14 residues. Germline-derived CDR1 and CDR2 are SGHRS and YFSETQ. V was shortened by 5 bases and J by 0 bases, with 9 bases between the two germline ends. The table came from immunoSEQ multiplex PCR; TCRdb's copy has only in-frame clones and leaves some out. The repertoire holds about 74,000 clones, with 80% to 90% as singletons. Sequences were obtained from peripheral blood. J is TRBJ1-3 and V is TRBV5-1; D gene uncertain. This clonotype was sampled from a woman of 80 years or more with active or convalescent COVID-19. CDR3 protein: CASRITSSGNTIYF. The CDR3 DNA is TGCGCCAGCAGAATTACCAGCTCTGGAAACACCATATATTTT.